This T cell receptor beta chain stems from a study of shared clonotypes between healthy human individuals. Each donor was a Caucasian adult residing in Nashville, Tennessee. The protocol was immunoSEQ multiplex PCR, while the TCRdb copy is restricted to in-frame clones and leaves out a portion. This table holds around 2.5 million clones, over 85% found once. CDR3 length: 14 residues. V dropped 5 bases and J dropped 8; count of bases not matched to a gene: 5. CDR1 and CDR2 (germline): SGHNT, YENEEA. The TCR comes from a man between 18 and 35 years old in good health. Some clones in this sample may be carry-over from other donors' samples. The genes are TRBV11-3 and TRBJ2-2, with 10 bases that match TRBD1. Sequenced material: naive CD4+ T cells from PBMCs. Described subset: CD45RA+ positively selected. Here the CDR3 reads CASSRQGAAGELFF. In DNA, the CDR3 is TGTGCCAGCAGCCGACAGGGGGCGGCTGGGGAGCTGTTTTTT.